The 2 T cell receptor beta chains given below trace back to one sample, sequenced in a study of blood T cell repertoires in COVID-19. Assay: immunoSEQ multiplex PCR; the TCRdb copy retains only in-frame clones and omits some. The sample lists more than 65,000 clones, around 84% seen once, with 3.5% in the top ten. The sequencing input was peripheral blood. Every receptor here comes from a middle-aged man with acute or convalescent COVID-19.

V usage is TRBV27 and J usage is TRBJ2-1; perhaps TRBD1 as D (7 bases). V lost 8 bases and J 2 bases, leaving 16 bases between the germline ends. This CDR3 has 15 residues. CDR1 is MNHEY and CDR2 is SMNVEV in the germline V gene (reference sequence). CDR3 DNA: TGTGCCAGCCGCTCAGGAGGGGGCCCCTACAATGAGCAGTTCTTC. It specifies CASRSGGGPYNEQFF.

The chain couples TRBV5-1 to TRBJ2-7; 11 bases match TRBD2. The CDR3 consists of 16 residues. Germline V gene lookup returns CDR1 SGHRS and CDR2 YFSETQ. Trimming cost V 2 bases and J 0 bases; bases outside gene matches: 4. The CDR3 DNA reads TGCGCCAGCAGCTTCGCTCTAGCGGGGGGCTCCTACGAGCAGTACTTC. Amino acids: CASSFALAGGSYEQYF.